These 2 T cell receptor beta chains came from one sample sequenced in a study of blood T cell repertoires in COVID-19. Method: immunoSEQ multiplex PCR; TCRdb's copy keeps in-frame clones and lacks some. This sample has 200,000 to 300,000 clones, with roughly 82% found just once. The sequencing sample was made of PBMCs or T cells enriched from blood (not recorded which). These TCRs come from a woman between 45 and 65 years old who had recovered from COVID-19.

The DNA of the CDR3 is TGTGCCAGCAGCTTGGACAGGAACTCCTACGAGCAGTACTTC. It yields the protein CASSLDRNSYEQYF. The chain has TRBV11-2 and TRBJ2-7, with 7 bases fitting TRBD1. V shed 3 bases, J shed 0 bases, and the junction held 2 bases outside the gene matches. The CDR3 contains 14 residues. CDR1 and CDR2 from the germline V gene are SGHAT and FQNNGV.

The chain recombines TRBV10-3 with TRBJ2-2; 7 bases agree with TRBD2. Germline V lookup: CDR1 ENHRY, CDR2 SYGVKD. This CDR3 is 15 amino acids long. V gave up 3 bases and J gave up 5 bases; unmatched junction bases: 6. Written as DNA, the CDR3 is TGTGCCATCAGTGATGCGGGGGAGAGTACCGGGGAGCTGTTTTTT. Residues: CAISDAGESTGELFF.